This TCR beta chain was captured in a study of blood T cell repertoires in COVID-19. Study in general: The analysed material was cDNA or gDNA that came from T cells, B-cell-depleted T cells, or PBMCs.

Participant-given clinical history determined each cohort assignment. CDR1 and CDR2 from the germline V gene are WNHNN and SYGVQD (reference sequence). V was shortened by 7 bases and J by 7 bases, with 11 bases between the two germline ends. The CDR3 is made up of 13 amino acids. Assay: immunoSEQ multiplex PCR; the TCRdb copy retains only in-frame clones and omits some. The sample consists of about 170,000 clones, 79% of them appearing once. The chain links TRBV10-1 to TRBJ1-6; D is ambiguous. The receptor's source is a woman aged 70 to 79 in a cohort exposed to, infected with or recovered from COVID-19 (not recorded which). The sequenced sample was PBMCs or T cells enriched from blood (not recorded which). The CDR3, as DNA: TGCGCCAGCAAACCGACTTGGAATTCACCCCTCCACTTT. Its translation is CASKPTWNSPLHF.